The clone carrying this TCR beta chain was picked up many times. What it recognizes is unknown. Source study methods: From around 20,000 to 690,000 TCRs were found per sample, with a median of 95,638. TCRdb itself ran the RACE reads through MiXCR, one entry per CDR3 protein. What appears here as the V and J calls and clone size reflects TCRdb's work, not the paper's. This sample has roughly 200,000 distinct CDR3 sequences; 20% to 25% occur once, and the top ten carry under 8.5%. Time point in this sample: patch test 1, 2 weeks after DPC sensitization. The treatment here: therapeutic diphenylcyclopropenone sensitization with weekly scalp DPC. The data were obtained in a study of human T cells and chemical hapten exposure. Findings and limits, study-wide: PT1 expanded TCR numbers tracked positively with patch test score.

Trimming took 7 bases from V and 4 from J, leaving 10 bases between them. In germline, CDR1 is SGHAT, CDR2 FQNNGV. The CDR3 length is 13 residues. This material consisted of whole blood, taken in connection with sensitization to the hapten diphenylcyclopropenone (DPC). This clonotype was obtained from a woman aged 45-65 years with alopecia areata. Some clones in this sample may be carry-over from other donors' samples. V is TRBV11-2 and J is TRBJ2-2, with a possible D match to TRBD1 (5 bases). The CDR3 is CASNPGSTGELFF. Here the CDR3 DNA reads TGTGCCAGCAACCCAGGGTCCACCGGGGAGCTGTTTTTT.